The 9 T cell receptor beta chains below all came from one sample that was sequenced in a study of Ad26.COV2.S vaccination and SARS-CoV-2 variants. Profiled with immunoSEQ multiplex PCR; TCRdb holds only in-frame clones, not every one. The table lists about 480,000 clones, about 83% of them singletons, with roughly 13% in the top ten. Treatment of the sample: over 15 received Ad26.COV2.S at low or high dose, single or two shots; about 5 received placebo; per-sample allocation not given. The samples were gathered on day 63 after the first injection of vaccine or placebo. Sequencing used peripheral blood, obtained in a trial of Ad26.COV2.S vaccine versus placebo. The receptors here all came from a person between 18 and 59 years old who received the Ad26.COV2.S COVID-19 vaccine or a placebo.

The chain carries TRBV9 and TRBJ1-4; TRBD1 is a possible D gene (6 bases). The CDR3 runs to 14 residues. Per the germline V gene, CDR1 is SGDLS and CDR2 is YYNGEE. Between the trimmed V and J ends, which lost 2 bases and 8 bases, there was a span of 13 bases. CDR3 nucleotides: TGTGCCAGCAGCGTGGCAGGGGTTGGGGAAAAACTGTTTTTT. Translated, it gives CASSVAGVGEKLFF.

Concerning this clone itself: Within the sample, other DNA sequences also encode this same CDR3. The chain joins TRBV11-2 to TRBJ2-2, with 8 bases identical to TRBD2. CDR3 size: 16 residues. The germline V gene has CDR1 SGHAT and CDR2 FQNNGV. J was trimmed by 1 base and V by 1 base; bases with no gene match: 2. This CDR3 reads CASSLGLAGNTGELFF. CDR3 in DNA: TGTGCCAGCAGCTTAGGTCTAGCGGGGAACACCGGGGAGCTGTTTTTT.

This chain uses TRBV19 with TRBJ2-7; the D gene is possibly TRBD1 (5 bases). The germline gives CDR1 LNHDA, CDR2 SQIVND (reference sequence). The germline V and J ends were trimmed by 5 bases and 3 bases, with 14 bases remaining between them. CDR3 size: 14 residues. DNA for the CDR3: TGTGCCAGTAGTCGGGCGTTAGGGGACTACGAGCAGTACTTC. Translation: CASSRALGDYEQYF.

This chain links TRBV9 with TRBJ2-3, with 15 bases that match TRBD2. V was pared by 0 bases and J by 0 bases, with 5 bases of the junction left unmatched. In germline, CDR1 is SGDLS, CDR2 YYNGEE. The CDR3 contains 19 residues. The DNA for the CDR3 is TGTGCCAGCAGCGTAGTTGGACTAGCGGGAGGGCCTAGCACAGATACGCAGTATTTT. Translated, it gives CASSVVGLAGGPSTDTQYF.

This clone was seen a handful of times. The rearrangement uses TRBV4-1 and TRBJ2-3; D might be TRBD2 (6 bases). Germline-derived CDR1 and CDR2 are MGHRA and YSYEKL. This CDR3 has 14 amino acids. V lost 0 bases and J lost 5, with 9 bases in between. The CDR3 region is CASSQEGGRDTQYF. Written as DNA, the CDR3 is TGCGCCAGCAGCCAAGAGGGAGGTCGAGATACGCAGTATTTT.

The genes are TRBV7-9 and TRBJ1-3; maybe TRBD1 (5 bases). The CDR3 has 15 residues. The germline V gene has CDR1 SEHNR and CDR2 FQNEAQ (reference sequence). V was trimmed by 3 bases and J by 0 bases, leaving 9 bases between them. The CDR3 loop reads CASSLGLNSGNTIYF. In nucleotides, the CDR3 is TGTGCCAGCAGCTTGGGACTGAACTCTGGAAACACCATATATTTT. Drawing the rest from reference TRBV7-9 and TRBJ1-3, the complete variable domain is DTGVSQNPRHKITKRGQNVTFRCDPISEHNRLYWYRQTLGQGPEFLTYFQNEAQLEKSRLLSDRFSAERPKGSFSTLEIQRTEQGDSAMYLCASSLGLNSGNTIYFGEGSWLTVV.

A few counts support this clone. The genes are TRBV4-3 and TRBJ2-2; 14 bases are a match to TRBD2. CDR1 and CDR2 (germline): LGHNA, YSLEER. The V segment lost 5 bases and the J segment 1 base; nucleotides outside the gene matches: 9. There are 19 residues in the CDR3. The CDR3 coding sequence is TGCGCCAGCAGCAACAGCCCGGGACTAGCGGGGGTGAACACCGGGGAGCTGTTTTTT. Translated: CASSNSPGLAGVNTGELFF.

The chain combines TRBV7-2 with TRBJ2-7, with TRBD2 matching 13 bases. Germline V gene sequence: CDR1 SGHTA, CDR2 FQGNSA. V shed 1 base, J shed 3 bases, and the junction held 9 bases outside the gene matches. The CDR3 is made up of 18 amino acids. The DNA for the CDR3 is TGTGCCAGCAGCTTAGTACATACTAGCGGGAGGGCAGTCTACGAGCAGTACTTC. Encoded protein: CASSLVHTSGRAVYEQYF. The full variable domain, rest sourced from reference TRBV7-2 and TRBJ2-7, is GAGVSQSPSNKVTEKGKDVELRCDPISGHTALYWYRQSLGQGLEFLIYFQGNSAPDKSGLPSDRFSAERTGGSVSTLTIQRTQQEDSAVYLCASSLVHTSGRAVYEQYFGPGTRLTVT.

This rearrangement joins TRBV5-1 to TRBJ2-2, with unresolved D. V dropped 0 bases and J dropped 6 bases, with 15 bases sitting between them. The CDR3 loop spans 16 amino acids. Germline CDR1 reads SGHRS; CDR2 reads YFSETQ. CDR3 loop: CASSLAPSGGAGELFF. The CDR3 nucleotides are TGCGCCAGCAGCTTGGCGCCCTCGGGCGGAGCCGGGGAGCTGTTTTTT.